This T cell receptor (beta chain) was found in a study of T cell repertoires in cytomegalovirus infection (dated by TCRdb to the late 2010s). Study-level background: Alongside well-studied HLA-B-restricted epitopes, the peptide stimulations were aimed at recently identified HLA-C-restricted CMV epitopes, whose presentation resists viral immunomodulation. Donor HLA type was relevant to the analysis, as public TCR beta signatures indicated carriage of CMV infection together with the matching HLA type. What the authors observed across the whole study: Carriers of CMV infection plus the relevant HLA type were discriminated by the cumulative frequency of public TCR beta family members in the study cohort and in an independent approximately 340-donor cohort. In the ex vivo response, HLA-C-restricted CMV-specific TCR beta clonotypes were dominant, and in two of eight donors the single most frequent clonotype came from this HLA-C-restricted group.

This clonotype was observed at least ten times. Its antigen is not yet known. There are no base qualities to consult, and no much larger clone falls within one base. Including the terminal cysteine and phenylalanine, the CDR3 comprises 13 residues. Only the CDR3 part of the read is kept: 39 bases, read in frame from the first base. V is clipped by 8 bases and J by 0 bases, and the sequence between their germline boundaries is 8 bases long. CDR1 and CDR2, looked up from the germline V gene, are SGHTA and FQGNSA. What this sample's treatment or condition label stands for: in vitro stimulation with specific CMV peptide epitopes to enrich CMV-specific T cells. The sequencer listed for this sample is Illumina HiSeq 1500. In-frame beta chains were kept once TCRdb had trimmed the public reads at Q25 with fastp and called clones with MiXCR. One record per CDR3 amino acid sequence lists the most common genes and DNA. The sample has some 940,000 distinct CDR3 sequences on record, under 40% of them singletons. Over 10% of the sample belongs to the ten largest clones.

Material: cultured CD8+ T cells from PBMCs, obtained from culture after CMV antigen stimulation. The clonotype was recovered from a human donor in good health (CMV status not recorded). Some clones in this sample may be carry-over from other donors' samples. The V and J genes are TRBV7-2 and TRBJ1-3; a tentative D match to TRBD1 spans 6 bases. The CDR3 protein is CASQGPSGNTIYF. The sequenced DNA: TGTGCCAGCCAGGGGCCCTCTGGAAACACCATATATTTT. The variable domain in full, with residues beyond the CDR3 obtained from the reference TRBV7-2 and TRBJ1-3 genes, is GAGVSQSPSNKVTEKGKDVELRCDPISGHTALYWYRQSLGQGLEFLIYFQGNSAPDKSGLPSDRFSAERTGGSVSTLTIQRTQQEDSAVYLCASQGPSGNTIYFGEGSWLTVV.